The clone carrying this TCR beta chain was seen once. The data were taken from a study of blood T cell repertoires in COVID-19. Across the study: Whether acute or convalescent, the COVID-19 samples came from the United States, Italy and Spain. Sources were T cells, B-cell-depleted T cells, or PBMCs; the material itself was cDNA or gDNA.

Per the study methods: Reference gene primer amplification gave estimated nucleated cell counts. Libraries were prepared by immunoSEQ multiplex PCR; TCRdb keeps only in-frame clonotypes and omits some of them. V and J calls and clone size are as listed in that table; D and trimming were resolved from the DNA. The data contain fewer than 70,000 clones, more than 60% of them singletons. Germline CDR1 MNHEY, CDR2 SMNVEV (reference sequence). V was clipped by 3 bases and J by 3 bases; unmatched bases: 2. The CDR3 is 14 residues long. The chain links TRBV27 to TRBJ1-5, with 7 bases fitting TRBD1. The material sequenced was peripheral blood. This TCR was sampled from a human donor in a cohort sampled during active COVID-19. CDR3 protein: CASSFQGDNQPQHF. The CDR3 nucleotides read TGTGCCAGCAGTTTTCAGGGGGACAATCAGCCCCAGCATTTT.